This TCR beta chain was observed in a study of T-cell reconstitution after alpha-beta-depleted transplantation in children. This clonotype was seen a few times. The germline gives CDR1 SGHVS, CDR2 FNYEAQ. Trimming at V came to 4 bases and at J to 10 bases, leaving 6 bases not matched to a gene. CDR3 length: 15 residues. Unique molecular identifiers featured in how the TCRbeta library was prepared. TCRdb reprocessed the PCR reads with MiXCR, giving one entry per CDR3 protein. The sample carries around 130,000 distinct CDR3 sequences, around a tenth recorded once. The clonotype comes from a girl under two years old who had a stem cell transplant for combined immunodeficiency, so the T cells may come from the graft donor. The V call is TRBV7-6, the J call TRBJ1-6; 11 bases are shared with TRBD1. The sample was PBMCs, mostly from graft donor cells, taken 180 days after TCRalphabeta/CD19-depleted stem cell transplant. Here the CDR3 DNA reads TGTGCCAGCAGCTCCCTGGACAGGGGGCAGTCACCCCTCCACTTT. Its translation is CASSSLDRGQSPLHF.